These 25 T cell receptor beta chains were sequenced from one sample in a study of blood T cell repertoires in COVID-19. Repertoires were generated with immunoSEQ multiplex PCR, while TCRdb's copy carries only in-frame clones and drops some. Altogether roughly 250,000 clones are present, approximately 90% being singletons, with the ten largest covering roughly 1.2%. Sequencing was done on a sample of PBMCs or T cells enriched from blood (not recorded which). These receptors were taken from a middle-aged woman with acute COVID-19.

This chain links TRBV7-2 with TRBJ2-5, with D perhaps matching TRBD2 (5 bases). The germline gives CDR1 SGHTA, CDR2 FQGNSA. The CDR3 length is 11 residues. The V and J ends lost 4 bases and 7 bases respectively, with 7 bases between them. CDR3 sequence: CASSSTRTQYF. In DNA form, the CDR3 reads TGTGCCAGCAGCTCCACTAGGACCCAGTACTTC.

The rearrangement uses TRBV2 and TRBJ2-1; no reliable D call. Germline lookup yields CDR1 SNHLY and CDR2 FYNNEI. CDR3 length equals 13 residues. The V and J ends lost 6 bases and 9 bases respectively, with 15 bases between them. CDR3 sequence: CASRQTSIAEQFF. The CDR3 DNA reads as TGTGCCAGCAGGCAGACTTCGATAGCTGAGCAGTTCTTC.

V is TRBV6-5 and J is TRBJ1-2; no firm D call. The CDR3 runs 13 residues. The germline CDR1 and CDR2 sequences are MNHEY and SVGAGI. The V end lost 6 bases, the J end lost 8 bases, and 16 bases lay between the germline ends. The CDR3 loop reads CASSRGIYGGYTF. CDR3 sequence (DNA): TGTGCCAGCAGCCGCGGGATCTACGGCGGCTACACCTTC.

The chain links TRBV5-4 to TRBJ1-6; no clear D gene. The CDR3 has 16 amino acids. V was cut by 0 bases and J by 7 bases, with 14 bases left in between. Germline V gene lookup returns CDR1 SGHNT and CDR2 YYREEE (reference sequence). The CDR3 DNA sequence: TGTGCCAGCAGCTTGGACATCTCCCCCCAAAATTCACCCCTCCACTTT. This encodes CASSLDISPQNSPLHF.

J is TRBJ2-2 and V is TRBV2; tentatively, D is TRBD1 (5 bases). Deletions cut 7 bases from V and 5 bases from J, with 8 bases between. The CDR3 has 12 residues. CDR1 is SNHLY and CDR2 is FYNNEI in the germline V gene. The CDR3 spells CASTDRTGELFF. The DNA of the CDR3 is TGTGCCAGCACCGACAGAACCGGGGAGCTGTTTTTT.

The chain is built from TRBV4-3 and TRBJ1-1, with a possible D match to TRBD1 (6 bases). CDR1 is LGHNA, CDR2 YSLEER, per germline. With 5 bases removed from V and 1 base from J, the gap between germline ends came to 8 bases. The CDR3 is made up of 13 amino acids. Written as DNA, the CDR3 is TGCGCCAGCAGCTTACAGGGGAACACTGAAGCTTTCTTT. It translates to CASSLQGNTEAFF.

The rearrangement uses TRBV18 and TRBJ2-1, with D perhaps TRBD2 (5 bases). Trimming cost V 1 base and J 10 bases, with 23 bases left between them. This CDR3 is 17 amino acids long. Germline CDR1 is KGHSH and CDR2 is LQKENI. CDR3 loop: CASSPRLIQEDPEEQFF. The CDR3 DNA sequence: TGTGCCAGCTCACCACGTTTAATCCAGGAGGACCCTGAGGAGCAGTTCTTC.

The CDR3 spells CASSIQTGVGYTF. For the CDR3, the DNA is TGTGCCAGCAGCATACAGACAGGCGTCGGCTACACCTTC. The chain links TRBV11-2 to TRBJ1-2, with D maybe TRBD1 (6 bases). The length of the CDR3 is 13 residues. The V end was cut by 5 bases, the J end by 8 bases, with 15 bases between. From germline, CDR1 is SGHAT and CDR2 FQNNGV.

V gene TRBV10-3 combines with J gene TRBJ2-3; D is ambiguous. Trimming took off 4 bases at V and 2 bases at J, with 10 bases between the two ends. CDR1 is ENHRY and CDR2 is SYGVKD in the germline V gene. The CDR3 loop spans 14 amino acids. The CDR3 DNA is TGTGCCATCAGTGTTGAGGCCACCACAGATACGCAGTATTTT. It is translated as CAISVEATTDTQYF.

The chain links TRBV3-1 (or the pseudogene TRBV3-2) to TRBJ2-7; D gene ambiguous. The V end was cut by 3 bases, the J end by 0 bases, with 12 bases between. The CDR3 runs 15 residues. Germline assignment: CDR1 LGHDT and CDR2 YNNKEL (reference sequence). CDR3 amino acids: CASSQVQQASYEQYF. CDR3 sequence (DNA): TGTGCCAGCAGCCAGGTGCAGCAGGCCTCCTACGAGCAGTACTTC.

The V call is TRBV28, the J call TRBJ2-7, with 10 bases lining up with TRBD1. The germline gives CDR1 MDHEN, CDR2 SYDVKM. The CDR3 runs 13 residues. V shed 10 bases, J shed 6 bases, and the junction held 9 bases outside the gene matches. CDR3 amino acids: CAIQTGTGVEQYF. The CDR3 DNA reads as TGTGCCATCCAAACCGGGACAGGGGTCGAGCAGTACTTC.

This clone was detected once. V is TRBV4-1 and J is TRBJ2-1, with D maybe TRBD2 (6 bases). The germline gives CDR1 MGHRA, CDR2 YSYEKL. The V end lost 0 bases, the J end lost 4 bases, and 16 bases lay between the germline ends. This CDR3 has 17 amino acids. CDR3 loop: CASSQDRMLAIYNEQFF. The CDR3 nucleotides read TGCGCCAGCAGCCAAGATAGGATGCTAGCGATATACAATGAGCAGTTCTTC.

The gene calls are TRBV24-1 and TRBJ2-5; 10 positions agree with TRBD1. Germline V CDR1 and CDR2: KGHDR, SFDVKD. Trimming cost V 6 bases and J 8 bases; bases outside gene matches: 5. The CDR3 totals 13 residues. This CDR3 reads CATSRQGAETQYF. The CDR3 nucleotides read TGTGCCACCAGTAGACAGGGGGCAGAAACCCAGTACTTC.

The chain uses TRBV9 and TRBJ1-2, with TRBD1 as a possible D gene (5 bases). CDR3 length equals 15 residues. Germline CDR1 is SGDLS and CDR2 is YYNGEE. Trimming took 2 bases from V and 4 from J, leaving 15 bases between them. The CDR3 nucleotides read TGTGCCAGCAGCGTTGCGGTGGGGACTGGCTATGGCTACACCTTC. Amino acid sequence: CASSVAVGTGYGYTF.

The gene calls are TRBV5-1 and TRBJ2-5, with unresolved D. Germline CDR1 SGHRS, CDR2 YFSETQ. V was pared by 0 bases and J by 5 bases, with 8 bases between. The CDR3 loop spans 13 amino acids. The CDR3 sequence: CASSLASTETQYF. The CDR3 nucleotides are TGCGCCAGCAGCTTGGCATCTACGGAGACCCAGTACTTC.

This clone was seen a handful of times. The chain recombines TRBV2 with TRBJ2-1; TRBD2 matches 8 bases. Trimming removed 7 bases from V and 6 bases from J; junction bases left unmatched: 14. The CDR3 consists of 16 residues. Germline V lookup: CDR1 SNHLY, CDR2 FYNNEI. The CDR3 DNA sequence: TGTGCCAGCACACTTCTCCCGGGACTAGGGGGCAATGAGCAGTTCTTC. It encodes CASTLLPGLGGNEQFF.

The chain is built from TRBV5-1 and TRBJ2-3; the match to TRBD2 covers 7 bases. The CDR3 totals 14 residues. CDR1 and CDR2 from the germline V gene are SGHRS and YFSETQ. V gave up 5 bases and J gave up 0 bases; unmatched junction bases: 3. The CDR3, as DNA: TGCGCCAGCAGGGGGGGAGGGAGCACAGATACGCAGTATTTT. This codes for CASRGGGSTDTQYF.

This chain uses TRBV6-5 with TRBJ2-2; TRBD2 aligns across 9 bases. The germline V gene encodes CDR1 MNHEY and CDR2 SVGAGI. The CDR3 length is 14 residues. J lost 5 bases, V lost 8 bases, and 6 bases had no gene match. CDR3 protein: CASFRAGGTGELFF. In nucleotides, the CDR3 is TGTGCCAGCTTCAGGGCGGGAGGGACCGGGGAGCTGTTTTTT.

V is TRBV6-2 or TRBV6-3 and J is TRBJ2-5; 9 nucleotides align to TRBD2. The germline CDR1 and CDR2 sequences are MNHEY and SVGEGT. The V gene end was trimmed by 4 bases and the J gene end by 5 bases; junction bases not matched to a gene: 8. The CDR3 has 15 residues. DNA of the CDR3: TGTGCCAGCAGTTCTCTTGCGGGAGGGCATGAGACCCAGTACTTC. Residues: CASSSLAGGHETQYF.

V gene TRBV20-1 combines with J gene TRBJ2-1; 8 nucleotides align to TRBD2. This CDR3 comprises 11 residues. Trimming at V came to 6 bases and at J to 9 bases, leaving 4 bases not matched to a gene. CDR1 is DFQATT and CDR2 is SNEGSKA in the germline V gene (reference sequence). The CDR3 loop is CSALSGSEQFF. DNA of the CDR3: TGCAGTGCGCTCAGCGGGAGTGAGCAGTTCTTC.

The chain uses TRBV19 and TRBJ1-1; possibly TRBD1 for D (6 bases). Trimming removed 3 bases from V and 11 bases from J, with 16 bases in between. The CDR3 runs 13 residues. Per germline, CDR1 LNHDA and CDR2 SQIVND (reference sequence). The CDR3 sequence is CASSIPQGTTAFF. The CDR3 DNA reads as TGTGCCAGTAGTATCCCTCAGGGGACTACGGCTTTCTTT.

This clone appeared a single time. The chain recombines TRBV24-1 with TRBJ2-3; 8 bases agree with TRBD2. CDR1 is KGHDR and CDR2 is SFDVKD in the germline V gene. The CDR3 extends over 17 amino acids. Trimming took 3 bases from V and 1 from J; bases not matched to a gene: 8. CDR3 protein: CATSDPGGLGRTDTQYF. The CDR3, as DNA: TGTGCCACCAGTGATCCGGGGGGACTAGGTCGCACAGATACGCAGTATTTT.

The genes are TRBV28 and TRBJ2-4; maybe TRBD2 (6 bases). CDR1 is MDHEN, CDR2 SYDVKM, per germline. Between the trimmed V and J ends, which lost 2 bases and 15 bases, there was a span of 14 bases. The CDR3 is 12 residues long. The DNA for the CDR3 is TGTGCCAGCAGTTTAGGACCCGTGGGGGGGTACTTC. Translated: CASSLGPVGGYF. The full variable domain, rest sourced from reference TRBV28 and TRBJ2-4, is DVKVTQSSRYLVKRTGEKVFLECVQDMDHENMFWYRQDPGLGLRLIYFSYDVKMKEKGDIPEGYSVSREKKERFSLILESASTNQTSMYLCASSLGPVGGYFGAGTRLSVL.

This chain links TRBV18 with TRBJ1-5, with D perhaps TRBD1 (5 bases). Trimming removed 2 bases from V and 7 bases from J, with 9 bases in between. Germline V gives CDR1 KGHSH, CDR2 LQKENI. The CDR3 totals 13 residues. The CDR3 DNA follows: TGTGCCAGCTCACCAGCAGGGAACCAGCCCCAGCATTTT. As protein: CASSPAGNQPQHF.

The chain uses TRBV7-9 and TRBJ1-4; the D is unclear. Germline assignment: CDR1 SEHNR and CDR2 FQNEAQ (reference sequence). There are 14 residues in the CDR3. Trimming removed 0 bases from V and 5 bases from J, with 7 bases in between. CDR3 sequence reads: CASSLAAGNEKLFF. In DNA form, the CDR3 reads TGTGCCAGCAGCTTAGCGGCGGGGAATGAAAAACTGTTTTTT.